A single TCR beta chain is shown here with its context. This clonotype was counted a few times. Its antigen is currently not known. Base qualities are not recorded, but no much larger clone differs from it by a single base. The data stem from a study of response to subunit inactivated influenza vaccine (dated by TCRdb to the late 2010s). Some background on the complete study: Deep quantitative T cell receptor repertoire profiling was used in the study to track responses to a trivalent subunit inactivated influenza vaccine. Overall study results and their limits: The authors suggested that each seasonal influenza vaccination may recruit only a limited number of new T cells.

Library preparation employed RT-PCR. Data came from an Illumina HiSeq 2500. TCRdb handled the public reads itself, with Q25 trimming in fastp and clone calling in MiXCR, and kept productive beta chains. Entries are consolidated by CDR3 protein sequence, retaining the most common genes and DNA. The sample table shows hundreds of thousands of distinct CDR3 sequences, and 20% to 25% are seen once. The top ten constitute roughly a tenth of the sample. The receptor comes from a man between 45 and 75 years old who received an inactivated influenza vaccine. Donor details come from another sample of the same person, matched by shared clones. This specimen consisted of PBMCs from blood, obtained less than 22 months after vaccination.

The sequenced DNA is TGTGCCAGCAGTTTCTGGGATGAGCAGTTCTTC. Its coded protein is CASSFWDEQFF. The V gene is TRBV28 and the J gene is TRBJ2-1, with the D segment identity uncertain. V is reduced by 3 bases and J by 8 bases, leaving a spacing of 5 bases between them. The CDR3, from cysteine to phenylalanine, totals 11 residues. The sequence is cut down to CDR3 DNA, 33 bases in frame from base 1. For CDR1 and CDR2, the germline V gene lists MDHEN and SYDVKM.